This is a list of T cell receptor beta chains from one sample in a study of OX40 agonist ivuxolimab in advanced cancers. Repertoires were generated with immunoSEQ multiplex PCR, while TCRdb's copy carries only in-frame clones and drops some. Of about 36,000 clones listed, 88% were seen once; the top ten hold about 4%. Sequences were derived from CD4+ or CD8+ T cells sorted from blood, sampled in a trial of the OX40 agonist ivuxolimab. These receptor sequences come from an adult with an advanced solid tumor such as melanoma, head and neck, liver or kidney cancer. CDR3s include the opening cysteine and the closing phenylalanine or tryptophan. A D gene is named only where the DNA matches it firmly. Not every row has a clone size; where given, it reads once, few, many or a size class.

D gene	V gene	J gene	clone size	CDR3 DNA	CDR3 protein
NA	TRBV5-8	TRBJ1-5	NA	TGTGCCAGCAGCTACAGGCGTAGCAATCAGCCCCAGCATTTT	CASSYRRSNQPQHF
NA	TRBV7-9	TRBJ1-6	NA	TGTGCCAGCAGCGGGGTTAGGGAGGATTCACCCCTCCACTTT	CASSGVREDSPLHF
NA	TRBV30	TRBJ2-3	NA	TGTGCCTGGAGTTCTCCTCGGCAGTTCACAGATACGCAGTATTTT	CAWSSPRQFTDTQYF
NA	TRBV5-1	TRBJ2-3	NA	TGCGCCAGCAGCTTGGGGGCGGGGAAACTAGGCACAGATACGCAGTATTTT	CASSLGAGKLGTDTQYF
TRBD1	TRBV27	TRBJ2-6	once	TGTGCCACCCCGAAATCGGGACAGTTGTACGCCTGGGCCAACGTCCTGACTTTC	CATPKSGQLYAWANVLTF
NA	TRBV5-1	TRBJ1-2	NA	TGCGCCAGCAGCTTCGAAGTCGGGTATGGCTACACCTTC	CASSFEVGYGYTF
NA	TRBV5-1	TRBJ2-5	NA	TGCGCCAGCAGCCTAACTAGTCCCCAAGAGACCCAGTACTTC	CASSLTSPQETQYF
NA	TRBV9	TRBJ1-1	NA	TGTGCCAGCAGCGTAGGACGGTTGAACACTGAAGCTTTCTTT	CASSVGRLNTEAFF
NA	TRBV28	TRBJ2-3	NA	TGTGCCAGCACTCCCTATGGGAGCACAGATACGCAGTATTTT	CASTPYGSTDTQYF
NA	TRBV5-8	TRBJ2-7	few	TGTGCCAGCAGCGCCGGGCTCCCAAGGGGGTTTCACGAGCAGTACTTC	CASSAGLPRGFHEQYF
TRBD2	TRBV5-1	TRBJ2-3	NA	TGCGCCAGCAGCTTGACTAGCGGGACATACACAGATACGCAGTATTTT	CASSLTSGTYTDTQYF
TRBD1	TRBV6-1	TRBJ2-7	NA	TGTGCCAGCAGGAAACAGGGGTTCATCTACGAGCAGTACTTC	CASRKQGFIYEQYF
NA	TRBV7-9	TRBJ1-2	NA	TGTGCCAGCACCCTGGGTGAGGGAATGAATGGCTACACCTTC	CASTLGEGMNGYTF
NA	TRBV7-6	TRBJ2-5	NA	TGTGCCAGCAGCCCCAGGCTTTCGGGGGTCCCTCTTCAAGAGACCCAGTACTTC	CASSPRLSGVPLQETQYF
TRBD1	TRBV5-4	TRBJ1-3	NA	TGTGCCAGCACCCACCAGGGGGCGGCGGGAAACACCATATATTTT	CASTHQGAAGNTIYF
TRBD2	TRBV6-1	TRBJ2-1	NA	TGTGCCAGCATCCAGGATGGGGGGGTTTACAATGAGCAGTTCTTC	CASIQDGGVYNEQFF
NA	TRBV2	TRBJ2-1	NA	TGTGCCAGCAGCCTACCCGACCCCGCCCGGCAGTTCTTC	CASSLPDPARQFF